One TCR beta chain is described in this entry. The sample contains more than one DNA sequence encoding this CDR3. The entry originates in a study of blood T cell repertoires in COVID-19. Overall study context: T cells, B-cell-depleted T cells, or PBMCs provided the cDNA or gDNA that served as material.

TCRdb's table, derived via immunoSEQ multiplex PCR, lists solely in-frame clones and lacks some. The sample holds tens of thousands of clones, 77% seen once. Germline V gene sequence: CDR1 MDHEN, CDR2 SYDVKM. This CDR3 has 14 residues. V shed 6 bases and J 2 bases; nucleotides not matched to a gene: 3. The V gene is TRBV28, the J gene TRBJ1-2; 10 bases align to TRBD1. The sample comprised peripheral blood. This TCR was sampled from a man aged 65 to 79 with COVID-19, enrolled during active disease. CDR3 nucleotides: TGTGCCAGCAGCCGGGGACAGGGGAACTATGGCTACACCTTC. Protein sequence: CASSRGQGNYGYTF.